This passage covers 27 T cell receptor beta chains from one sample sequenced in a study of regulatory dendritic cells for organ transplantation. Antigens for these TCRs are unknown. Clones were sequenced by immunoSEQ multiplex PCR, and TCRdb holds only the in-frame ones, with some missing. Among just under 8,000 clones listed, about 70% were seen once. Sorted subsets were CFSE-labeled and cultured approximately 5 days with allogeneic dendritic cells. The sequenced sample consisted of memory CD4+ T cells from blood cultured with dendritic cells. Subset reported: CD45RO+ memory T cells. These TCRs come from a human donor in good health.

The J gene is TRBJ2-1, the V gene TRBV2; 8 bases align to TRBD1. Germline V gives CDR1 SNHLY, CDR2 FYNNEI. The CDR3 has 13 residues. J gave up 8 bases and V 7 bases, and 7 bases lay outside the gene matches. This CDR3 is CASNTGGNYEQFF. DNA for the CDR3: TGTGCCAGCAACACAGGGGGGAACTATGAGCAGTTCTTC.

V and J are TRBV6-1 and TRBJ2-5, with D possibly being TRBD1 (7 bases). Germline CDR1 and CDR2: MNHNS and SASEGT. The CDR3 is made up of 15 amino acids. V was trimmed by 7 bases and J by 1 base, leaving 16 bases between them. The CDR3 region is CASTRTGGVQETQYF. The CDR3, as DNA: TGTGCCAGCACTAGGACAGGAGGGGTCCAAGAGACCCAGTACTTC.

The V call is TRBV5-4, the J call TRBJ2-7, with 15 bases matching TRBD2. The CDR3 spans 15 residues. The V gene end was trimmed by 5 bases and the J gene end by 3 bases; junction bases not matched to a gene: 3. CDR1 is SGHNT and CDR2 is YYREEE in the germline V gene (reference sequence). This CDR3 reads CASRGTSGGNYEQYF. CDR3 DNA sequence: TGTGCCAGCAGGGGGACTAGCGGGGGGAACTACGAGCAGTACTTC.

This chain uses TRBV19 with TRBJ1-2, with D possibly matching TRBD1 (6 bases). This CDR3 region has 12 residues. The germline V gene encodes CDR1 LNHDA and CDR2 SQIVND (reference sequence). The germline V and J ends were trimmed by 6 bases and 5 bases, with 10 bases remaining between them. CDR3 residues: CASRQGPYGYTF. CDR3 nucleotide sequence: TGTGCCAGTAGACAGGGACCGTATGGCTACACCTTC.

CDR3 loop: CASSVGTGGTGELFF. CDR3 bases: TGTGCCAGCAGTGTAGGGACAGGGGGGACCGGGGAGCTGTTTTTT. V is TRBV2 and J is TRBJ2-2; 11 bases map to TRBD1. This CDR3 spans 15 amino acids. The V and J ends lost 4 bases and 5 bases, in that order; junction bases with no gene match: 3. CDR1 and CDR2 (germline): SNHLY, FYNNEI.

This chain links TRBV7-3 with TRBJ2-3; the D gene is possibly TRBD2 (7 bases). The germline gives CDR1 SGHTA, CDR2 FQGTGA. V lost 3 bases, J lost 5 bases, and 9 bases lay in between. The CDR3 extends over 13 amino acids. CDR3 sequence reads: CASSFRGGDTQYF. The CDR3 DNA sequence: TGTGCCAGCAGCTTTAGGGGGGGAGATACGCAGTATTTT.

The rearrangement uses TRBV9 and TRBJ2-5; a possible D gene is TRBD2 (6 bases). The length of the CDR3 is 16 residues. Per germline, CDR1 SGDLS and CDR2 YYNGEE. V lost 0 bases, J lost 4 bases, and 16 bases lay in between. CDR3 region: CASSVAPDVGGETQYF. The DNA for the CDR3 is TGTGCCAGCAGCGTAGCCCCGGACGTGGGAGGAGAGACCCAGTACTTC.

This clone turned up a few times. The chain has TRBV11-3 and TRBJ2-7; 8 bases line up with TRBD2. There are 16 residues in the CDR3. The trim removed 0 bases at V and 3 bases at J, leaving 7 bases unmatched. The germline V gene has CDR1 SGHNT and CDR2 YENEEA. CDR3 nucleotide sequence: TGTGCCAGCAGCTTAGAACGGGGGGGTGGTTACTACGAGCAGTACTTC. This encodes CASSLERGGGYYEQYF.

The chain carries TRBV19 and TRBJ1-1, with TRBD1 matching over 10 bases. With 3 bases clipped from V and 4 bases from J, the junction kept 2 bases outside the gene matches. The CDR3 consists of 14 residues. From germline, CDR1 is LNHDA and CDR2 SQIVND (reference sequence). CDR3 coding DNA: TGTGCCAGTAGTATCGGGGACAGGGGCACTGAAGCTTTCTTT. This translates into CASSIGDRGTEAFF.

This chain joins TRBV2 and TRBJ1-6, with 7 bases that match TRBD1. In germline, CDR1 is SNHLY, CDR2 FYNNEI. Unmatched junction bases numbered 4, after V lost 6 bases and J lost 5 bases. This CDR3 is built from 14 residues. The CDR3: CASRAGTDNSPLHF. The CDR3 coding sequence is TGTGCCAGCAGAGCCGGGACAGATAATTCACCCCTCCACTTT.

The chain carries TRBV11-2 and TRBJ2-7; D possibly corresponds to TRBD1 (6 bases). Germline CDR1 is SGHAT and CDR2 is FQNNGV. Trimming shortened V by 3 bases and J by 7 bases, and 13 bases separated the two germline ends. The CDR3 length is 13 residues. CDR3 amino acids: CASSFLDSGEQYF. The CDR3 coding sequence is TGTGCCAGCAGCTTTCTGGACAGTGGGGAGCAGTACTTC. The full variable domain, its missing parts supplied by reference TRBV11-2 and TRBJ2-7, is EAGVAQSPRYKIIEKRQSVAFWCNPISGHATLYWYQQILGQGPKLLIQFQNNGVVDDSQLPKDRFSAERLKGVDSTLKIQPAKLEDSAVYLCASSFLDSGEQYFGPGTRLTVT.

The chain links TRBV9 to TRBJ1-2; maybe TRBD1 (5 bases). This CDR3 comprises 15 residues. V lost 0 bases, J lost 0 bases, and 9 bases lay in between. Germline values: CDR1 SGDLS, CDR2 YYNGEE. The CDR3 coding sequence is TGTGCCAGCAGCGTAGATGGGGGGTCTAACTATGGCTACACCTTC. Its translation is CASSVDGGSNYGYTF.

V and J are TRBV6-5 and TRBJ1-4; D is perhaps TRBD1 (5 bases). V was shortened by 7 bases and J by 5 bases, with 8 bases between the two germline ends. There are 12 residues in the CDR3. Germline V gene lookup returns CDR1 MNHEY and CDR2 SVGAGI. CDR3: CASNRGNEKLFF. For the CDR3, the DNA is TGTGCCAGCAATCGGGGGAATGAAAAACTGTTTTTT.

In DNA form, the CDR3 reads TGTGCCAGCAGCTTCCAGGATTGGGAGTCCTATGGCTACACCTTC. This codes for CASSFQDWESYGYTF. This chain uses TRBV5-6 with TRBJ1-2; D unresolved. The CDR3 runs 15 residues. From germline, CDR1 is SGHDT and CDR2 YYEEEE. The ends were cut back, 2 bases at V and 4 bases at J, with 15 bases in the middle.

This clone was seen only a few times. CDR3: CASSLLTGIVTEAFF. CDR3 DNA: TGTGCCAGCAGCTTATTGACAGGGATAGTCACTGAAGCTTTCTTT. The chain couples TRBV7-2 to TRBJ1-1, with TRBD1 identical over 7 bases. Germline CDR1 is SGHTA and CDR2 is FQGNSA. This CDR3 is built from 15 residues. V shed 2 bases, J shed 4 bases, and the junction held 7 bases outside the gene matches. Using reference TRBV7-2 and TRBJ1-1 for the parts outside the CDR3, the full variable domain is GAGVSQSPSNKVTEKGKDVELRCDPISGHTALYWYRQSLGQGLEFLIYFQGNSAPDKSGLPSDRFSAERTGGSVSTLTIQRTQQEDSAVYLCASSLLTGIVTEAFFGQGTRLTVV.

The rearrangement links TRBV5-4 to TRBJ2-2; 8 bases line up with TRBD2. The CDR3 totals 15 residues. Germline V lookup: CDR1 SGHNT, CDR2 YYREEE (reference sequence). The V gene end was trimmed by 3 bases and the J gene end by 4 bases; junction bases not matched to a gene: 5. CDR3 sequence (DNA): TGTGCCAGCAGCTCCGGACTAGCAGGCACCGGGGAGCTGTTTTTT. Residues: CASSSGLAGTGELFF. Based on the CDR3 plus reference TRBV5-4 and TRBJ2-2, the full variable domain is ETGVTQSPTHLIKTRGQQVTLRCSSQSGHNTVSWYQQALGQGPQFIFQYYREEENGRGNFPPRFSGLQFPNYSSELNVNALELDDSALYLCASSSGLAGTGELFFGEGSRLTVL.

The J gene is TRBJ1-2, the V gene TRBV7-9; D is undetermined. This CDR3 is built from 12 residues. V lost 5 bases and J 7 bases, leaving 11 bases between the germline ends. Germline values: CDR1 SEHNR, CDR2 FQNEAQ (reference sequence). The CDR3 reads CASSQDEGGYTF. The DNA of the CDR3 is TGTGCCAGCAGCCAGGACGAGGGTGGCTACACCTTC.

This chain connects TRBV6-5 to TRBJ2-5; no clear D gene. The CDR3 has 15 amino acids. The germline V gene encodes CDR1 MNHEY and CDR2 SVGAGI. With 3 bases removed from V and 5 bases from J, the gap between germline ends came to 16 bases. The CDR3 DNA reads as TGTGCCAGCAGTTATGCGGCGCCCGTCGGGGAGACCCAGTACTTC. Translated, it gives CASSYAAPVGETQYF.

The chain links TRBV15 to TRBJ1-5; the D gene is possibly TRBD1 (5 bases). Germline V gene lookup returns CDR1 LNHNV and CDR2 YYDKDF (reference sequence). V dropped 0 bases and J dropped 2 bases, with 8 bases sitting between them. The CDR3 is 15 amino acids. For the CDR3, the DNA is TGTGCCACCAGCAGAGACGGCAGGGGCAATCAGCCCCAGCATTTT. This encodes CATSRDGRGNQPQHF.

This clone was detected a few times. The CDR3 spells CASSQPGRGGNQPQHF. For the CDR3, the DNA is TGCGCCAGCAGCCAACCGGGGCGGGGGGGCAATCAGCCCCAGCATTTT. V is TRBV4-1 and J is TRBJ1-5; possibly TRBD1 for D (5 bases). The ends were cut back, 2 bases at V and 2 bases at J, with 13 bases in the middle. The CDR3 runs to 16 residues. Per germline, CDR1 MGHRA and CDR2 YSYEKL.

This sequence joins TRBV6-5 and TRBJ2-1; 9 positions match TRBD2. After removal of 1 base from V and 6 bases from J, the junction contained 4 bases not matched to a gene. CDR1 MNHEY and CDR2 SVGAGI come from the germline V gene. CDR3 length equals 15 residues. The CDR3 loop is CASSYFGGGANEQFF. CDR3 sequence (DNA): TGTGCCAGCAGTTACTTTGGCGGGGGGGCCAATGAGCAGTTCTTC.

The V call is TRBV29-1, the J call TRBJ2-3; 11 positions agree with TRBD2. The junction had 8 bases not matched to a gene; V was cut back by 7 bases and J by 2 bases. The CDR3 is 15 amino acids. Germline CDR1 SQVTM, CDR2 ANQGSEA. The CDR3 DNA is TGCAGCGCCCCGAGACTAGCGGGGATCACAGATACGCAGTATTTT. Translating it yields CSAPRLAGITDTQYF.

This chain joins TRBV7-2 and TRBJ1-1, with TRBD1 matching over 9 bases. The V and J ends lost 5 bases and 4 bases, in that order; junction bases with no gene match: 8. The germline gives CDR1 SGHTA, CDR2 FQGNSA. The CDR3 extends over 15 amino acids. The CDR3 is CASSPGTGPPTEAFF. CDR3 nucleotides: TGTGCCAGCAGCCCCGGGACAGGGCCCCCCACTGAAGCTTTCTTT.

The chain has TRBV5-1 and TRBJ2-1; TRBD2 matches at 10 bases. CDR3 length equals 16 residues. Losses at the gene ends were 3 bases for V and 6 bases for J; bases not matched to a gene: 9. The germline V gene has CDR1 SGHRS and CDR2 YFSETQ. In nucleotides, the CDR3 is TGCGCCAGCAGCTCGGGGGCCAGCGGGGGGGCCAATGAGCAGTTCTTC. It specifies CASSSGASGGANEQFF.

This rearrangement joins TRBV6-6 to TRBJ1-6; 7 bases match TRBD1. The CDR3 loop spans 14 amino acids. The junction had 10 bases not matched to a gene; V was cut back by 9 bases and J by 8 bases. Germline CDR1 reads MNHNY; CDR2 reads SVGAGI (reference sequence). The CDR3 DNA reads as TGTGCCAGTTCGGATGAGGGGGCATATTCACCCCTCCACTTT. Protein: CASSDEGAYSPLHF.

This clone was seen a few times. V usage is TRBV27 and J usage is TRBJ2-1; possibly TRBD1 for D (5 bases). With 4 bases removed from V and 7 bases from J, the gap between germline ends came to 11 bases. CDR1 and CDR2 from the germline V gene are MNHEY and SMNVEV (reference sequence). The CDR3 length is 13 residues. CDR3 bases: TGTGCCAGCAGTTCGTACAGGAGAAATGAGCAGTTCTTC. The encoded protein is CASSSYRRNEQFF.

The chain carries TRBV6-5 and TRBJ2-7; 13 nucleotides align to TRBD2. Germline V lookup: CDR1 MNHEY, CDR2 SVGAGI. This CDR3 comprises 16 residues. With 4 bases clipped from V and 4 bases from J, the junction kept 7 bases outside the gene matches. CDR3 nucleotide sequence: TGTGCCAGCAGTTTTAGACTAGCGGGGGGATCGTACGAGCAGTACTTC. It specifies CASSFRLAGGSYEQYF.